This section outlines one T cell receptor beta chain sequence together with its context. The source of the sample is a study of blood T cell repertoires in COVID-19. Study at large: Donors in the United States, Italy and Spain gave samples during acute or convalescent COVID-19. Sources were T cells, B-cell-depleted T cells, or PBMCs; the material itself was cDNA or gDNA.

Original data processing: Counts of nucleated cells, estimated from reference gene primer amplification, were obtained. TCRdb's copy holds only in-frame clones and misses some; the assay was immunoSEQ multiplex PCR. That table furnishes V, J and clone size, whereas the DNA furnished D and trimming. The table records about 120,000 clones, about 84% of them present only once. CDR1 LGHDT and CDR2 YNNKEL come from the germline V gene (reference sequence). This CDR3 spans 16 amino acids. J gave up 1 base and V 1 base, and 3 bases lay outside the gene matches. Sequencing input: peripheral blood. The gene calls are TRBV3-1 (or the pseudogene TRBV3-2) and TRBJ2-3, with 9 bases matching TRBD2. This TCR came from a man between 60 and 75 years old with acute or convalescent COVID-19. The CDR3 reads CASSQVLAGGTDTQYF. CDR3 nucleotides: TGTGCCAGCAGCCAAGTATTAGCGGGAGGCACAGATACGCAGTATTTT.